These T cell receptor beta chains were read from a single sample in a study of response to subunit inactivated influenza vaccine. TCRdb used MiXCR to reprocess the RT-PCR reads, holding one entry per CDR3 protein. The sample has about 480,000 distinct CDR3 sequences, 11% seen once. The sample was PBMCs from blood, taken more than 35 days after vaccination. Every receptor here comes from a man between 50 and 59 years old who received an inactivated influenza vaccine. CDR3s include the opening cysteine and the closing phenylalanine or tryptophan. The D gene is left open where the match is weak. Some rows have no size entry. The others give once, few or many, or a class for an expanded clone.

d_call	j_call	cdr3_length	v_call	clone_size	cdr3_nt	cdr3_aa
NA	TRBJ2-3	14	TRBV29-1	many	TGCAGCGCCCTATCTGGGCGGCCGACGGATACGCAGTATTTT	CSALSGRPTDTQYF
TRBD1	TRBJ1-5	15	TRBV15	NA	TGTGCCACCAGCATGGGACAGGGGCGCAATCAGCCCCAGCATTTT	CATSMGQGRNQPQHF
NA	TRBJ2-7	15	TRBV11-1	NA	TGTGCCAGCAGCTTAGAGCCGGGACTTGCTTACGAGCAGTACTTC	CASSLEPGLAYEQYF
NA	TRBJ2-6	16	TRBV7-2	few	TGTGCCAGCAGCTTAGATGGAGGGACCGGGGCCAACGTCCTGACTTTC	CASSLDGGTGANVLTF
NA	TRBJ2-5	16	TRBV24-1	NA	TGTGCCACCAGTGAAGGAGGGGGCATGATGGGAGAGACCCAGTACTTC	CATSEGGGMMGETQYF
NA	TRBJ2-1	14	TRBV5-1	many	TGCGCCAGCTACCCCGGGCAGGAATACAATGAGCAGTTCTTC	CASYPGQEYNEQFF
TRBD1	TRBJ2-7	17	TRBV6-5	few	TGTGCCAGCAGTTACTCCGTAACAGGGGTGGAAAGCGGCGAGCAGTACTTC	CASSYSVTGVESGEQYF
NA	TRBJ2-1	14	TRBV11-3	NA	TGTGCCAGCAGCTTAGATCCGGCGGACAATGAGCAGTTCTTC	CASSLDPADNEQFF
TRBD1	TRBJ1-5	14	TRBV12-3/TRBV12-4	many	TGTGCCAGCAGAGGACAGGGTCCAAGGCAGCCCCAGCATTTT	CASRGQGPRQPQHF
NA	TRBJ1-2	15	TRBV7-2	NA	TGTGCCAGCAGCTTAGAGGGGAGCAGGGGAGATGGCTACACCTTC	CASSLEGSRGDGYTF
NA	TRBJ2-3	14	TRBV12-3/TRBV12-4	once	TGTGCCAGCACTAGGCGGGGAAGCACAGTTACGCAGTATTTT	CASTRRGSTVTQYF
NA	TRBJ1-2	11	TRBV20-1	NA	TGCAGTGCTCCCCAGGGAGATGGCTACACCTTC	CSAPQGDGYTF
NA	TRBJ1-2	14	TRBV7-2	many	TGTGCCAGCAGCTTAGACAGCAGGGCGGGTGGCTACACCTTC	CASSLDSRAGGYTF
NA	TRBJ2-2	15	TRBV7-3	NA	TGTGCCAGCAGCTCGAGGGGTGGGCACACCGGGGAGCTGTTTTTT	CASSSRGGHTGELFF
TRBD2	TRBJ2-3	17	TRBV10-3	few	TGTGCCATCAGTTCCACTAGCGGGGGTTCCAGCACAGATACGCAGTATTTT	CAISSTSGGSSTDTQYF
TRBD1	TRBJ2-7	15	TRBV12-3/TRBV12-4	few	TGTGCCAGCAGTACAAAGGGACAGGGGGCTGGCGAGCAGTACTTC	CASSTKGQGAGEQYF
NA	TRBJ2-7	12	TRBV14	few	TGTGCCAGCAGCGAGGGGTGGCACGAGCAGTACTTC	CASSEGWHEQYF
TRBD2	TRBJ2-1	14	TRBV6-2/TRBV6-3	few	TGTGCCAGCATGCGAGCGGGAGGATACAATGAGCAGTTCTTC	CASMRAGGYNEQFF
TRBD1	TRBJ2-7	14	TRBV5-1	many	TGCGCCAGCAGCTTGCTGACAGGGATCTACGAGCAGTACTTC	CASSLLTGIYEQYF
NA	TRBJ2-6	17	TRBV30	NA	TGTGCCTGGAGTGTACCGTGGTGGAGCTCTGGGGCCAACGTCCTGACTTTC	CAWSVPWWSSGANVLTF
NA	TRBJ2-7	15	TRBV27	NA	TGTGCCAGCAGAGGAGTAGGTGGCCTGAAGTACGAGCAGTACTTC	CASRGVGGLKYEQYF
NA	TRBJ1-4	16	TRBV9	NA	TGTGCCAGCAGCGTTGAAAACACTCTACGGAAAGAAAAACTGTTTTTT	CASSVENTLRKEKLFF
TRBD1	TRBJ2-1	16	TRBV7-9	few	TGTGCCAGCAGCAATATTCCGGGACAGGGCAGGAGTGAGCAGTTCTTC	CASSNIPGQGRSEQFF
NA	TRBJ2-1	16	TRBV28	many	TGTGCCAGCAGTTTAGTTTCGAGCCTGGGCTACAATGAGCAGTTCTTC	CASSLVSSLGYNEQFF
NA	TRBJ1-5	12	TRBV6-6	few	TGTGCCAGCAGTTACGGGACCCAGCCCCAGCATTTT	CASSYGTQPQHF
TRBD1	TRBJ2-5	13	TRBV12-3/TRBV12-4	few	TGTGCCAGCAGTTTTCGGGGACAGGGTTCTGAGTACTTC	CASSFRGQGSEYF
NA	TRBJ2-5	15	TRBV9	NA	TGTGCCAGCAGCGTCTCCGGGACGCCCCTAGAGACCCAGTACTTC	CASSVSGTPLETQYF
NA	TRBJ2-3	13	TRBV12-3/TRBV12-4	many	TGTGCCTCCGCTTTGGATCGAGAAGATACGCAGTATTTT	CASALDREDTQYF
NA	TRBJ2-5	14	TRBV11-2	few	TGTGCCAGCAGCTTAGGGGCGACGGCAGAGACCCAGTACTTC	CASSLGATAETQYF
NA	TRBJ2-3	18	TRBV12-3/TRBV12-4	NA	TGTGCCTTCTGTTTAGCGCTAATTTGGCAGCCCAGCACAGATACGCAGTATTTT	CAFCLALIWQPSTDTQYF
NA	TRBJ2-5	15	TRBV7-2	few	TGTGCCAGCAGCTTAGGGACAGCCTCCTTTGAGACCCAGTACTTC	CASSLGTASFETQYF
NA	TRBJ1-2	15	TRBV10-3	few	TGTGCCATCAGTGAGTCGATGTGGGTAGACTATGGCTACACCTTC	CAISESMWVDYGYTF
NA	TRBJ2-7	14	TRBV9	NA	TGTGCCAGCAGCGTAGCTACCCTCCCTTGGGAGCAGTACTTC	CASSVATLPWEQYF
NA	TRBJ2-7	18	TRBV11-1	many	TGTGCCAGCAGCTTACGCGTTGGGGGGACGGAGGAACACTACGAGCAGTACTTC	CASSLRVGGTEEHYEQYF
NA	TRBJ1-5	13	TRBV11-2	few	TGTGCCAGCAGCTTAGGGCCAGATCAGCCCCAGCATTTT	CASSLGPDQPQHF
NA	TRBJ1-2	15	TRBV12-3/TRBV12-4	few	TGTGCCAGCAGTTTGGCTTACCCGGCGGGCTATGGCTACACCTTC	CASSLAYPAGYGYTF
TRBD2	TRBJ2-2	15	TRBV6-2/TRBV6-3	NA	TGTGCCAGCACTCGCGCGAGCGGGGAGGCCGGGGAGCTGTTTTTT	CASTRASGEAGELFF
NA	TRBJ2-3	13	TRBV12-3/TRBV12-4	few	TGTGCCAGCAGTTTTATCGTGGCAGATACGCAGTATTTT	CASSFIVADTQYF
NA	TRBJ2-5	14	TRBV20-1	few	TGCAGTGCTCGACGGCACGGATCACAAGAGACCCAGTACTTC	CSARRHGSQETQYF
TRBD2	TRBJ2-5	15	TRBV7-8	NA	TGTGCCAGCAGCAGGGGCCCGGGACTACAAGAGACCCAGTACTTC	CASSRGPGLQETQYF
TRBD2	TRBJ2-5	16	TRBV4-3	NA	TGCGCCAGCAGCCAAGGGGGGCGGGGGGACCAAGAGACCCAGTACTTC	CASSQGGRGDQETQYF
NA	TRBJ2-7	15	TRBV20-1	few	TGCAGTGCTAGAGATCGGGGGCAGGGGGGATACGAGCAGTACTTC	CSARDRGQGGYEQYF
TRBD1	TRBJ1-5	13	TRBV12-3/TRBV12-4	many	TGTGCCAGCAGTGGGGACAGGGTTCAGCCCCAGCATTTT	CASSGDRVQPQHF
NA	TRBJ1-1	13	TRBV29-1	NA	TGCAGCGTTGGGTTCAGGGGGAACACTGAAGCTTTCTTT	CSVGFRGNTEAFF
NA	TRBJ1-1	15	TRBV5-1	few	TGCGCCAGCAGTAAAGACCCCCATGGGGACACTGAAGCTTTCTTT	CASSKDPHGDTEAFF
TRBD1	TRBJ2-5	15	TRBV11-2	NA	TGTGCCAGCAGCTTATCAACAGGGGGGTCAGAGACCCAGTACTTC	CASSLSTGGSETQYF